The clone carrying this T cell receptor (beta chain) was detected only once. Per germline, CDR1 SGHTA and CDR2 FQGTGA. V shed 1 base and J shed 2 bases, with 12 bases lying between them. The CDR3 is 15 amino acids. The record originates from a study of shared clonotypes between healthy human individuals. Clones were read by immunoSEQ multiplex PCR, and TCRdb kept only the in-frame ones, dropping some. The table lists some 2,500,000 clones, 93% of them singletons. The chain is built from TRBV7-3 and TRBJ2-7; a possible D gene is TRBD1 (6 bases). The sequence was obtained from a man between 18 and 29 years old in good health. Some clones in this sample may be carry-over from other donors' samples. The sequencing input was naive CD4+ T cells from PBMCs. The subset was: CD45RA+ positively selected. The CDR3 DNA follows: TGTGCCAGCAGCTTAAGGGCCGCAGGGGCCTACGAGCAGTACTTC. Translation gives CASSLRAAGAYEQYF.